The T cell receptor (beta chain) under discussion was sequenced for a study of blood T cells in healthy people across ages. In germline, CDR1 is SQVTM, CDR2 ANQGSEA. The CDR3 contains 14 residues. With V trimmed by 4 bases and J by 3 bases, 6 bases remained unmatched. Those donating, healthy Caucasian individuals from Russia, were aged roughly 6 to 100. Regarding the study as a whole: Without sorted subsets, naive and antigen-experienced compartments could not be conclusively compared. Naive CD4+ cells and diversity were both higher in long-lived donors than in aged donors.

Of note for this clonotype: Antigen unknown.

Sample-barcoded 5' priming and a J-beta primer mix drove a second PCR of 7 to 11 cycles. TCRdb reprocessed the 5' RACE reads via MiXCR and lists one record per CDR3 protein. This sample has approximately 820,000 distinct CDR3 sequences, with approximately 48% found just once. Sequences were obtained from blood. The V and J genes are TRBV29-1 and TRBJ2-3; the match to TRBD1 covers 8 bases. This clonotype was sampled from a man in his 60s in good health. CDR3 amino acids: CSVGAGGSTDTQYF. In nucleotides, the CDR3 is TGCAGCGTTGGCGCAGGGGGCTCTACAGATACGCAGTATTTT.